This TCR beta chain was identified during a study of blood T cell repertoires in COVID-19. Study details: Acute and convalescent COVID-19 samples came from the United States, Italy and Spain.

Germline values: CDR1 SGHVS, CDR2 FQNEAQ. The V and J ends lost 4 bases and 3 bases respectively, with 10 bases between them. The CDR3 has 14 amino acids. Clones were read by immunoSEQ multiplex PCR, and TCRdb kept only the in-frame ones, dropping some. This sample has over 300,000 clones, with 65% to 90% found just once. This receptor was identified in a human donor in a cohort sampled during active COVID-19. The chain is built from TRBV7-8 and TRBJ1-5, with a possible D match to TRBD1 (6 bases). The sequencing input was peripheral blood. CDR3 in DNA: TGTGCCAGCAGCTCCCGGGACAACAATCAGCCCCAGCATTTT. Translation gives CASSSRDNNQPQHF.